The present entry profiles one T cell receptor (beta chain) with its context. Assay used: immunoSEQ multiplex PCR; TCRdb lists only in-frame clones, some missing. The sample includes about 88,000 clones, less than 95% of them seen just once. The data were obtained in a study of technical replicates of blood from a handful of donors. The CDR3 spans 15 residues. V was clipped by 5 bases and J by 7 bases, with 17 bases between them. The germline CDR1 and CDR2 sequences are SGHTA and FQGNSA. Sequencing input: T cells isolated from PBMCs. This receptor was taken from a human donor in good health. This chain joins TRBV7-2 and TRBJ1-4; D gene uncertain. CDR3: CASSAGASASEKLFF. The CDR3, as DNA: TGTGCCAGCAGCGCCGGAGCCTCCGCTAGTGAAAAACTGTTTTTT.